The 30 T cell receptor beta chains reported below all come from one sample, sequenced in a study of blood T cell repertoires in COVID-19. Method: immunoSEQ multiplex PCR; TCRdb's copy keeps in-frame clones and lacks some. The sample includes 250,000 or so clones, around nine tenths of them seen just once. The sequencing input was peripheral blood. The source of these receptors is a man aged 40-50 years with active or convalescent COVID-19.

V and J are TRBV19 and TRBJ2-7; 8 nucleotides align to TRBD1. The CDR3 is 16 residues long. Germline CDR1 reads LNHDA; CDR2 reads SQIVND (reference sequence). Trimming cost V 1 base and J 3 bases; bases outside gene matches: 8. The CDR3 DNA follows: TGTGCCAGTAGTATAGGGTACGGACAGGGAATCTACGAGCAGTACTTC. Translating it yields CASSIGYGQGIYEQYF.

This sequence joins TRBV28 and TRBJ2-1; TRBD1 agrees at 7 bases. The J segment lost 7 bases and the V segment lost 4 bases, leaving 13 bases of the junction unmatched. In germline, CDR1 is MDHEN, CDR2 SYDVKM. This CDR3 contains 16 residues. The CDR3: CASSSDREFNGNEQFF. CDR3 in DNA: TGTGCCAGCAGTTCCGACAGGGAATTTAATGGGAATGAGCAGTTCTTC.

The chain carries TRBV12-3 or TRBV12-4 and TRBJ2-3; D is ambiguous. V lost 4 bases, J lost 1 base, and 6 bases lay in between. The CDR3 has 13 residues. CDR3 bases: TGTGCCAGCAGTTCTACGCGCACAGATACGCAGTATTTT. It translates to CASSSTRTDTQYF.

V and J are TRBV5-1 and TRBJ1-1, with 9 positions matching TRBD1. Germline V lookup: CDR1 SGHRS, CDR2 YFSETQ. J gave up 6 bases and V 4 bases, and 13 bases lay outside the gene matches. The CDR3 is 16 amino acids. The CDR3 nucleotides are TGCGCCAGCAGCATGGACAGGGGCACCGCTACCTCTGAAGCTTTCTTT. As protein: CASSMDRGTATSEAFF.

This clone was found once. The genes are TRBV24-1 and TRBJ2-5; no firm D call. The V gene's germline CDR1 is KGHDR and CDR2 SFDVKD. This CDR3 has 13 amino acids. Trimming took off 2 bases at V and 5 bases at J, with 8 bases between the two ends. The CDR3 is CATSDSPSETQYF. CDR3 DNA sequence: TGTGCCACCAGTGATTCCCCCTCGGAGACCCAGTACTTC.

The chain carries TRBV9 and TRBJ1-5; D gene ambiguous. Deletions cut 2 bases from V and 0 bases from J, with 9 bases between. The V gene's germline CDR1 is SGDLS and CDR2 YYNGEE. The length of the CDR3 is 15 residues. The CDR3 loop is CASSVSVNSNQPQHF. The CDR3 DNA reads TGTGCCAGCAGCGTTTCAGTGAATAGCAATCAGCCCCAGCATTTT.

The CDR3 DNA reads as TGTGCCAGCAGCCAAGATTCCGGGTACGGCTACACCTTC. Amino acids: CASSQDSGYGYTF. V gene TRBV14 combines with J gene TRBJ1-2; no definite D call. Germline V CDR1 and CDR2: SGHDN, FVKESK. The CDR3 covers 13 residues. Trimming took off 0 bases at V and 8 bases at J, with 10 bases between the two ends.

This clone came up once. The rearrangement uses TRBV4-1 and TRBJ2-1, with 10 bases that match TRBD2. The CDR3 covers 20 residues. Looked up from germline, CDR1 is MGHRA and CDR2 is YSYEKL. The V segment lost 0 bases and the J segment 10 bases; nucleotides outside the gene matches: 21. CDR3 protein: CASSQDSPSTSGGGSREQFF. The CDR3 nucleotides read TGCGCCAGCAGCCAAGATAGCCCTTCCACGAGCGGGGGGGGTTCTAGGGAGCAGTTCTTC.

This rearrangement joins TRBV24-1 to TRBJ2-5; 8 positions agree with TRBD1. Germline values: CDR1 KGHDR, CDR2 SFDVKD. This CDR3 contains 13 residues. The V segment lost 9 bases and the J segment 2 bases; nucleotides outside the gene matches: 4. CDR3 loop: CATARTGQETQYF. DNA of the CDR3: TGTGCCACCGCTCGGACAGGGCAAGAGACCCAGTACTTC.

About this clone: Within the sample, other DNA sequences also encode this same CDR3. V usage is TRBV20-1 and J usage is TRBJ2-1; 10 positions agree with TRBD1. Germline loops: CDR1 DFQATT, CDR2 SNEGSKA (reference sequence). The CDR3 sequence is 14 residues long. V lost 3 bases and J lost 4; bases outside the gene matches: 3. This CDR3 is CSASADRGYNEQFF. The CDR3 DNA sequence: TGCAGTGCTAGTGCGGACAGGGGGTACAATGAGCAGTTCTTC.

This clone was recorded a few times. Other DNA sequences in the same sample also yield this CDR3. The chain has TRBV9 and TRBJ1-1; D is undetermined. The CDR3 runs 13 residues. CDR1 SGDLS and CDR2 YYNGEE come from the germline V gene. V was clipped by 0 bases and J by 1 base, with 4 bases between them. CDR3 coding DNA: TGTGCCAGCAGCGTAGCGGGGAACACTGAAGCTTTCTTT. Translating it yields CASSVAGNTEAFF.

CDR3 DNA: TGTGCCAGCAGCTTGGGAAGTTGGGAGAGTGAGCAGTTCTTC. Translation: CASSLGSWESEQFF. J is TRBJ2-1 and V is TRBV5-5; the D gene is possibly TRBD2 (5 bases). In germline, CDR1 is SGHKS, CDR2 YYEKEE (reference sequence). This CDR3 is built from 14 residues. Trimming stripped 0 bases from V and 9 bases from J, with 13 bases between.

V gene TRBV6-5 combines with J gene TRBJ2-7; no clear D gene. The V and J ends lost 1 base and 4 bases respectively, with 8 bases between them. There are 13 residues in the CDR3. CDR1 and CDR2 (germline): MNHEY, SVGAGI. CDR3 in amino acids: CASSYFPLYEQYF. The CDR3 nucleotides are TGTGCCAGCAGTTACTTTCCTCTTTACGAGCAGTACTTC.

This chain connects TRBV4-2 to TRBJ2-3, with 8 bases identical to TRBD2. CDR1 and CDR2 (germline): LGHNA, YNFKEQ. J gave up 4 bases and V 0 bases, and 9 bases lay outside the gene matches. The CDR3 length is 17 residues. CDR3 nucleotides: TGTGCCAGCAGCCAAGATCCGGGGGGGACTTCACCAGATACGCAGTATTTT. Protein product: CASSQDPGGTSPDTQYF.

The rearrangement joins TRBV4-2 to TRBJ2-2; D gene uncertain. Looked up from germline, CDR1 is LGHNA and CDR2 is YNFKEQ. With 1 base removed from V and 6 bases from J, the gap between germline ends came to 9 bases. CDR3 length: 14 residues. The CDR3: CASSQGRAPGELFF. The CDR3 bases are TGTGCCAGCAGCCAAGGAAGAGCGCCCGGGGAGCTGTTTTTT.

The chain recombines TRBV4-1 with TRBJ1-2, with D possibly being TRBD1 (5 bases). This CDR3 is built from 13 residues. CDR1 and CDR2 from the germline V gene are MGHRA and YSYEKL. V gave up 0 bases and J gave up 7 bases, with 9 bases separating them. CDR3 coding DNA: TGCGCCAGCAGCCAAGATCCAGGGCTTGGCTACACCTTC. It translates to CASSQDPGLGYTF.

This chain uses TRBV20-1 with TRBJ2-7; D not certain. Trimming took off 3 bases at V and 6 bases at J, with 15 bases between the two ends. Germline-derived CDR1 and CDR2 are DFQATT and SNEGSKA (reference sequence). The CDR3 is made up of 13 amino acids. The CDR3 DNA is TGCAGTGCTAGTTTCCCCCACTCCCCCGAGCAGTACTTC. This translates into CSASFPHSPEQYF.

The chain combines TRBV6-6 with TRBJ2-5; 9 bases align to TRBD1. CDR3 length: 13 amino acids. The V gene's germline CDR1 is MNHNY and CDR2 SVGAGI (reference sequence). Trimming removed 11 bases from V and 4 bases from J; junction bases left unmatched: 8. The CDR3 bases are TGTGCCGTTGGACAGGGGAGTGGAGAGACCCAGTACTTC. Encoded protein: CAVGQGSGETQYF.

The chain links TRBV10-2 to TRBJ1-5; D possibly corresponds to TRBD1 (5 bases). Per the germline V gene, CDR1 is WSHSY and CDR2 is SAAADI. The germline V and J ends were trimmed by 0 bases and 5 bases, with 20 bases remaining between them. The CDR3 sequence is 18 residues long. In DNA form, the CDR3 reads TGCGCCAGCAGTGAGTCTAAGGCCGAGCTTCCGGGGGATCAGCCCCAGCATTTT. Residues: CASSESKAELPGDQPQHF.

The genes are TRBV7-9 and TRBJ2-7; TRBD1 aligns across 7 bases. This CDR3 has 14 amino acids. The trim removed 7 bases at V and 2 bases at J, leaving 8 bases unmatched. In germline, CDR1 is SEHNR, CDR2 FQNEAQ (reference sequence). The CDR3 coding sequence is TGTGCCAGCACCACCCCGGGACAGACCTACGAGCAGTACTTC. Encoded protein: CASTTPGQTYEQYF.

The chain links TRBV4-2 to TRBJ2-5; 10 bases agree with TRBD1. J was trimmed by 4 bases and V by 1 base; bases with no gene match: 3. Germline CDR1 and CDR2: LGHNA and YNFKEQ. CDR3 length: 15 residues. This CDR3 reads CASSQGQGARETQYF. The DNA for the CDR3 is TGTGCCAGCAGCCAAGGACAGGGGGCCCGAGAGACCCAGTACTTC.

This sequence joins TRBV27 and TRBJ2-2; D ambiguous. CDR3 length: 16 amino acids. The germline gives CDR1 MNHEY, CDR2 SMNVEV (reference sequence). V lost 5 bases and J 0 bases, leaving 13 bases between the germline ends. CDR3: CASSLLEHSNTGELFF. The CDR3 nucleotides read TGTGCCAGCAGTCTCCTGGAGCACTCGAACACCGGGGAGCTGTTTTTT.

V and J are TRBV5-1 and TRBJ2-5; a possible D gene is TRBD2 (6 bases). Looked up from germline, CDR1 is SGHRS and CDR2 is YFSETQ. The CDR3 sequence is 14 residues long. Trimming shortened V by 0 bases and J by 3 bases, and 9 bases separated the two germline ends. For the CDR3, the DNA is TGCGCCAGCAGCTTGGACGGGGGAGAAGAGACCCAGTACTTC. Translated: CASSLDGGEETQYF.

The chain has TRBV5-6 and TRBJ1-4; TRBD1 is a possible D gene (5 bases). Germline V gives CDR1 SGHDT, CDR2 YYEEEE. The V and J ends lost 0 bases and 8 bases respectively, with 11 bases between them. The CDR3 length is 14 residues. The DNA for the CDR3 is TGTGCCAGCAGCTTGGGTCCAGGGAGGGAAAAACTGTTTTTT. It is translated as CASSLGPGREKLFF.

The chain links TRBV19 to TRBJ2-3; 13 bases map to TRBD2. This CDR3 is 16 amino acids long. V lost 8 bases, J lost 4 bases, and 9 bases stayed unmatched. Germline CDR1 reads LNHDA; CDR2 reads SQIVND (reference sequence). CDR3 coding DNA: TGTGCCAGTGGACCGGGACTAGCGGGGAGACCAGATACGCAGTATTTT. Its translation is CASGPGLAGRPDTQYF. The full variable domain, with the rest looked up from reference TRBV19 and TRBJ2-3, is DGGITQSPKYLFRKEGQNVTLSCEQNLNHDAMYWYRQDPGQGLRLIYYSQIVNDFQKGDIAEGYSVSREKKESFPLTVTSAQKNPTAFYLCASGPGLAGRPDTQYFGPGTRLTVL.

The chain employs TRBV12-5 and TRBJ2-1, with D perhaps matching TRBD2 (6 bases). This CDR3 is built from 13 residues. Germline assignment: CDR1 LGHNT and CDR2 FRNRAP. V was cut by 5 bases and J by 7 bases, with 12 bases left in between. The CDR3 sequence: CASGPSAGNEQFF. CDR3 in DNA: TGTGCTAGTGGTCCCTCGGCGGGGAATGAGCAGTTCTTC. Based on the CDR3 plus reference TRBV12-5 and TRBJ2-1, the full variable domain is DARVTQTPRHKVTEMGQEVTMRCQPILGHNTVFWYRQTMMQGLELLAYFRNRAPLDDSGMPKDRFSAEMPDATLATLKIQPSEPRDSAVYFCASGPSAGNEQFFGPGTRLTVL.

This clone was observed once. The gene calls are TRBV4-2 and TRBJ1-2; D is unclear. Trimming cost V 5 bases and J 1 base, with 14 bases left between them. CDR1 LGHNA and CDR2 YNFKEQ come from the germline V gene. CDR3 length: 15 amino acids. The CDR3 DNA is TGTGCCAGCAGCGCACAAGGCGGAGATAACTATGGCTACACCTTC. This codes for CASSAQGGDNYGYTF.

V gene TRBV11-2 combines with J gene TRBJ2-5; D may be TRBD2 (7 bases). The V gene's germline CDR1 is SGHAT and CDR2 FQNNGV. The CDR3 loop spans 15 amino acids. V lost 6 bases, J lost 5 bases, and 19 bases lay in between. CDR3 region: CASSSSGGQAETQYF. The CDR3 nucleotides are TGTGCCAGCAGTTCGTCCGGGGGGCAGGCGGAGACCCAGTACTTC.

The J gene is TRBJ2-3, the V gene TRBV9, with TRBD1 matching over 7 bases. There are 16 residues in the CDR3. The V gene's germline CDR1 is SGDLS and CDR2 YYNGEE. V shed 3 bases, J shed 0 bases, and the junction held 7 bases outside the gene matches. CDR3 in DNA: TGTGCCAGCAGCGCCTACAGGGGCTCGAGCACAGATACGCAGTATTTT. The encoded protein is CASSAYRGSSTDTQYF.

The chain employs TRBV6-1 and TRBJ2-1, with a weak D call TRBD1 (6 bases). The germline gives CDR1 MNHNS, CDR2 SASEGT. The CDR3 spans 15 residues. V was shortened by 1 base and J by 2 bases, with 9 bases between the two germline ends. In DNA, the CDR3 is TGTGCCAGCAGTGAAGAAACAGGGCCCTACAATGAGCAGTTCTTC. Its protein is CASSEETGPYNEQFF.